This T cell receptor (beta chain) derives from a study of blood T cell repertoires in COVID-19. About the study: The United States, Italy and Spain provided the acute and convalescent COVID-19 samples.

Two consecutive negative NP/OP PCR tests, clearance, or resolved symptoms defined Cohort 3 recovery. Assay: immunoSEQ multiplex PCR; the TCRdb copy retains only in-frame clones and omits some. The data contain fewer than 300,000 clones, more than 80% of them singletons. CDR1 and CDR2 from the germline V gene are LGHDT and YNNKEL (reference sequence). After removal of 4 bases from V and 5 bases from J, the junction contained 9 bases not matched to a gene. This CDR3 is built from 15 residues. This receptor was obtained from a woman aged 25 to 45 who had recovered from COVID-19. Sequencing was done on a sample of PBMCs or T cells enriched from blood (not recorded which). V is TRBV3-1 (or the pseudogene TRBV3-2) and J is TRBJ2-5, with 8 bases identical to TRBD1. The CDR3 bases are TGTGCCAGCAGCCCGGACCGACAGGGGTCGGAGACCCAGTACTTC. It codes for CASSPDRQGSETQYF.